The 26 T cell receptor beta chains in this list originate from one sample, sequenced in a study of blood T cell repertoires in COVID-19. The assay was immunoSEQ multiplex PCR, and TCRdb's table has in-frame clones only and misses some. The data show tens of thousands of clones, with less than 85% seen just once and more than 2% held by the top ten. Sequenced: peripheral blood. These receptors were collected from a man aged 45-65 years with acute or convalescent COVID-19.

This clone was counted a single time. The chain carries TRBV7-8 and TRBJ2-7, with 11 nucleotides matching TRBD2. The CDR3 contains 13 residues. Germline CDR1 is SGHVS and CDR2 is FQNEAQ. Trimming cost V 4 bases and J 5 bases; bases outside gene matches: 1. The CDR3 loop is CASSSTSGNEQYF. The DNA of the CDR3 is TGTGCCAGCAGCTCGACTAGCGGGAACGAGCAGTACTTC.

V and J are TRBV3-1 (or the pseudogene TRBV3-2) and TRBJ1-3; D is possibly TRBD1 (5 bases). This CDR3 comprises 15 residues. V was pared by 4 bases and J by 2 bases, with 12 bases between. Germline CDR1 LGHDT, CDR2 YNNKEL (reference sequence). CDR3 in DNA: TGTGCCAGCAGCCTGGGGGGGTCGGCTGGAAACACCATATATTTT. Translating gives CASSLGGSAGNTIYF.

The gene calls are TRBV29-1 and TRBJ2-7; TRBD2 might be the D (6 bases). From germline, CDR1 is SQVTM and CDR2 ANQGSEA. Trimming removed 3 bases at V and 3 bases at J, with 12 bases between. The CDR3 loop spans 13 amino acids. In DNA, the CDR3 is TGCAGCGTTGAGTTGGGGGGAGGCTACGAGCAGTACTTC. The encoded protein is CSVELGGGYEQYF.

J is TRBJ2-1 and V is TRBV11-2; 14 bases fit TRBD2. The CDR3 consists of 17 residues. The V gene end was trimmed by 0 bases and the J gene end by 8 bases; junction bases not matched to a gene: 6. Germline V gives CDR1 SGHAT, CDR2 FQNNGV. The CDR3 region is CASSLEGLAGDLHEQFF. In nucleotides, the CDR3 is TGTGCCAGCAGCTTAGAGGGACTAGCGGGGGATTTGCATGAGCAGTTCTTC.

V usage is TRBV6-1 and J usage is TRBJ1-3; unclear D gene. The V end lost 2 bases, the J end lost 0 bases, and 11 bases lay between the germline ends. CDR1 is MNHNS and CDR2 is SASEGT in the germline V gene. This CDR3 has 16 residues. CDR3: CASSEFMASSGNTIYF. The DNA for the CDR3 is TGTGCCAGCAGTGAATTCATGGCTTCCTCTGGAAACACCATATATTTT.

V gene TRBV20-1 combines with J gene TRBJ1-1; D call uncertain. V was trimmed by 3 bases and J by 7 bases, leaving 15 bases between them. Germline V CDR1 and CDR2: DFQATT, SNEGSKA (reference sequence). The CDR3 extends over 13 amino acids. In nucleotides, the CDR3 is TGCAGTGCTAGTACCGGGGATCGCGGTGAAGCTTTCTTT. Residues: CSASTGDRGEAFF.

The gene calls are TRBV28 and TRBJ2-5; D ambiguous. The CDR3 runs to 13 residues. V shed 3 bases and J shed 0 bases, with 5 bases lying between them. Germline-derived CDR1 and CDR2 are MDHEN and SYDVKM. DNA of the CDR3: TGTGCCAGCAGTTTCTCCTACCAAGAGACCCAGTACTTC. Protein sequence: CASSFSYQETQYF. The full variable domain, completed using reference TRBV28 and TRBJ2-5, is DVKVTQSSRYLVKRTGEKVFLECVQDMDHENMFWYRQDPGLGLRLIYFSYDVKMKEKGDIPEGYSVSREKKERFSLILESASTNQTSMYLCASSFSYQETQYFGPGTRLLVL.

There are a few counts of this clone. This chain links TRBV5-6 with TRBJ2-7; 8 bases agree with TRBD1. Per the germline V gene, CDR1 is SGHDT and CDR2 is YYEEEE. V was pared by 4 bases and J by 2 bases, with 8 bases of the junction left unmatched. This CDR3 is 15 amino acids long. DNA of the CDR3: TGTGCCAGCAGCCAATTGGACAGGGTGCCCTACGAGCAGTACTTC. Amino acids: CASSQLDRVPYEQYF.

The rearrangement joins TRBV19 to TRBJ2-3; no clear D. Trimming took off 1 base at V and 3 bases at J, with 5 bases between the two ends. Looked up from germline, CDR1 is LNHDA and CDR2 is SQIVND (reference sequence). CDR3 length: 13 residues. The CDR3 region is CASSIGPTDTQYF. The DNA for the CDR3 is TGTGCCAGTAGTATAGGGCCTACAGATACGCAGTATTTT.

V gene TRBV4-2 combines with J gene TRBJ2-2; 9 bases map to TRBD2. V was pared by 0 bases and J by 1 base, with 6 bases of the junction left unmatched. Germline loops: CDR1 LGHNA, CDR2 YNFKEQ. The CDR3 length is 18 residues. CDR3 in amino acids: CASSQDPSGGRNTGELFF. The DNA of the CDR3 is TGTGCCAGCAGCCAAGATCCCAGCGGGGGGAGGAACACCGGGGAGCTGTTTTTT.

The chain links TRBV3-1 (or the pseudogene TRBV3-2) to TRBJ2-1, with 7 nucleotides matching TRBD1. The CDR3 contains 15 residues. CDR1 LGHDT and CDR2 YNNKEL come from the germline V gene (reference sequence). Trimming took 3 bases from V and 7 from J; bases not matched to a gene: 9. The CDR3 region has the DNA TGTGCCAGCAGCCATCCTACAGGGGAGAGTAATGAGCAGTTCTTC. Translating gives CASSHPTGESNEQFF.

Written as DNA, the CDR3 is TGCAGCGTTGAAGATTTGCCTAGCGGGGTTAGCACAGATACGCAGTATTTT. It codes for CSVEDLPSGVSTDTQYF. V and J are TRBV29-1 and TRBJ2-3; TRBD2 matches 9 bases. The trim removed 0 bases at V and 0 bases at J, leaving 7 bases unmatched. CDR3 length: 17 amino acids. Germline CDR1 SQVTM, CDR2 ANQGSEA.

This chain uses TRBV14 with TRBJ2-7; a possible D gene is TRBD1 (5 bases). CDR1 and CDR2 from the germline V gene are SGHDN and FVKESK. CDR3 length: 14 amino acids. With 2 bases removed from V and 0 bases from J, the gap between germline ends came to 8 bases. As DNA, the CDR3 is TGTGCCAGCAGCCAACCAGACAGCTCCTACGAGCAGTACTTC. It yields the protein CASSQPDSSYEQYF. Using reference TRBV14 and TRBJ2-7 for the parts outside the CDR3, the full variable domain is EAGVTQFPSHSVIEKGQTVTLRCDPISGHDNLYWYRRVMGKEIKFLLHFVKESKQDESGMPNNRFLAERTGGTYSTLKVQPAELEDSGVYFCASSQPDSSYEQYFGPGTRLTVT.

The genes are TRBV7-8 and TRBJ2-3, with 16 bases fitting TRBD2. Germline V gene lookup returns CDR1 SGHVS and CDR2 FQNEAQ. This CDR3 contains 21 residues. V dropped 4 bases and J dropped 2; count of bases not matched to a gene: 15. CDR3 in DNA: TGTGCCAGCAGCTCCGGGACTAGCGGGGGGGTAACCGCCTACGACACAGATACGCAGTATTTT. Protein sequence: CASSSGTSGGVTAYDTDTQYF.

For this clone: Sequence at one end of the junction differs from germline and may be a read error. V is TRBV7-7 and J is TRBJ2-2; the match to TRBD1 covers 11 bases. Looked up from germline, CDR1 is SSHAT and CDR2 is FNYEAQ (reference sequence). The CDR3 has 15 residues. CDR3 DNA sequence: TGTGCTAGCAGTTGGGACAGGGGGGGAGCCGGGGAGCTGTTTTTT. This encodes CASSWDRGGAGELFF.

The rearrangement links TRBV19 to TRBJ1-5; no reliable D call. This CDR3 is built from 15 residues. Per the germline V gene, CDR1 is LNHDA and CDR2 is SQIVND (reference sequence). The V end was cut by 5 bases, the J end by 0 bases, with 11 bases between. In DNA, the CDR3 is TGTGCCAGTAGTCCCCGTCGGGGTAGCAATCAGCCCCAGCATTTT. It codes for CASSPRRGSNQPQHF. Variable domain in full (rest from reference TRBV19 and TRBJ1-5): DGGITQSPKYLFRKEGQNVTLSCEQNLNHDAMYWYRQDPGQGLRLIYYSQIVNDFQKGDIAEGYSVSREKKESFPLTVTSAQKNPTAFYLCASSPRRGSNQPQHFGDGTRLSIL.

This clone was observed once. The chain couples TRBV19 to TRBJ2-5; 8 bases are shared with TRBD2. With V trimmed by 7 bases and J by 5 bases, 9 bases remained unmatched. This CDR3 is built from 14 residues. Germline V gives CDR1 LNHDA, CDR2 SQIVND (reference sequence). The CDR3 DNA sequence: TGTGCCAGTACCCCTAGCGGGTTGACGGAGACCCAGTACTTC. It is translated as CASTPSGLTETQYF.

This chain links TRBV29-1 with TRBJ1-2; weak D call: TRBD1 (5 bases). The CDR3 spans 14 residues. The V end was cut by 7 bases, the J end by 0 bases, with 15 bases between. Germline V gene data show CDR1 as SQVTM and CDR2 as ANQGSEA. CDR3 protein: CSEMTARTNYGYTF. The CDR3 coding sequence is TGCAGCGAGATGACAGCACGAACTAACTATGGCTACACCTTC. Supplemented by reference TRBV29-1 and TRBJ1-2, the full variable domain reads SAVISQKPSRDICQRGTSLTIQCQVDSQVTMMFWYRQQPGQSLTLIATANQGSEATYESGFVIDKFPISRPNLTFSTLTVSNMSPEDSSIYLCSEMTARTNYGYTFGSGTRLTVV.

This clone appeared a single time. V usage is TRBV7-3 and J usage is TRBJ2-5, with a possible D match to TRBD1 (6 bases). Trimming shortened V by 4 bases and J by 3 bases, and 15 bases separated the two germline ends. There are 15 residues in the CDR3. The germline V gene has CDR1 SGHTA and CDR2 FQGTGA. CDR3 in DNA: TGTGCCAGCAGCTCCAGAGGGACACGGGAAGAGACCCAGTACTTC. Protein product: CASSSRGTREETQYF.

CDR3 nucleotides: TGTGCCAGCTCACTTCGGACACCCCCGTACCAAGAGACCCAGTACTTC. The encoded protein is CASSLRTPPYQETQYF. This rearrangement joins TRBV18 to TRBJ2-5; a weak D match, TRBD1 (5 bases). The CDR3 is made up of 16 amino acids. Germline assignment: CDR1 KGHSH and CDR2 LQKENI. V lost 4 bases to trimming and J lost 0 bases, with 15 bases between them.

The chain uses TRBV10-1 and TRBJ1-1, with 8 bases aligning to TRBD1. This CDR3 region has 15 residues. The germline V gene has CDR1 WNHNN and CDR2 SYGVQD (reference sequence). V shed 5 bases, J shed 6 bases, and the junction held 11 bases outside the gene matches. The chain's CDR3 is CASSSRTGRSSEAFF. DNA of the CDR3: TGCGCCAGCAGTTCTAGGACAGGGAGGTCTTCTGAAGCTTTCTTT.

The chain has TRBV5-1 and TRBJ2-7; weak D call: TRBD1 (5 bases). The CDR3 is 17 residues long. Germline-derived CDR1 and CDR2 are SGHRS and YFSETQ. Trimming took off 0 bases at V and 2 bases at J, with 18 bases between the two ends. The CDR3 DNA reads as TGCGCCAGCAGCTTGGCGGGCGACAGTTCATCCACCTACGAGCAGTACTTC. It specifies CASSLAGDSSSTYEQYF.

The CDR3 DNA follows: TGTGCCAGCAGTGGATACAATAGCGGGAAGTATAATGAGCAGTTCTTC. Translation gives CASSGYNSGKYNEQFF. The rearrangement links TRBV28 to TRBJ2-1; 8 positions agree with TRBD2. Germline CDR1 MDHEN, CDR2 SYDVKM. V dropped 5 bases and J dropped 7; count of bases not matched to a gene: 13. The length of the CDR3 is 16 residues.

The chain is built from TRBV28 and TRBJ2-2; 7 bases are a match to TRBD2. The V gene's germline CDR1 is MDHEN and CDR2 SYDVKM. The V segment lost 6 bases and the J segment 6 bases; nucleotides outside the gene matches: 10. CDR3 length equals 15 residues. DNA of the CDR3: TGTGCCAGCAGGGGAGGGAGGGGACGAGCCGGGGAGCTGTTTTTT. Protein sequence: CASRGGRGRAGELFF.

This clone came up once. This sequence joins TRBV6-5 and TRBJ2-1; D is possibly TRBD2 (6 bases). CDR1 MNHEY and CDR2 SVGAGI come from the germline V gene. The CDR3 runs 14 residues. V lost 5 bases and J lost 0, with 8 bases in between. CDR3 sequence reads: CASSNGSSYNEQFF. The CDR3 DNA sequence: TGTGCCAGCAGTAACGGGAGCTCCTACAATGAGCAGTTCTTC.

The V gene is TRBV13, the J gene TRBJ2-7; 11 bases agree with TRBD2. The V gene end was trimmed by 5 bases and the J gene end by 2 bases; junction bases not matched to a gene: 8. CDR3 length equals 16 residues. CDR1 and CDR2 from the germline V gene are PRHDT and FYEKMQ (reference sequence). CDR3 protein: CASSHLTSGGPYEQYF. In DNA form, the CDR3 reads TGTGCCAGCAGCCATTTAACTAGCGGGGGACCCTACGAGCAGTACTTC.